This T cell receptor (beta chain) was captured by sequencing in a study of cytomegalovirus exposure and HLA in healthy donors. General observations from the study: It emerged from a later analysis that several of the most significant clusters appeared to be linked to common viral pathogens.

About this clone: What it recognizes is unknown.

The PCR ran on 60 Vbeta and 13 Jbeta primers. The assay was immunoSEQ multiplex PCR, and TCRdb's table has in-frame clones only and misses some. Of 200,000 or so clones listed, about 87% are singletons. The sample taken for sequencing was PBMCs. The receptor was isolated from a man in his thirties or forties in good health and CMV-seronegative.

The CDR3 coding sequence is TGTGCCAGCATTAACCAGGGGAGCACTGAAGCTTTCTTT. Amino acid sequence: CASINQGSTEAFF. The chain uses TRBV2 and TRBJ1-1; D may be TRBD1 (6 bases). The ends were cut back, 7 bases at V and 4 bases at J, with 13 bases in the middle. The CDR3 loop spans 13 amino acids. Germline-derived CDR1 and CDR2 are SNHLY and FYNNEI.